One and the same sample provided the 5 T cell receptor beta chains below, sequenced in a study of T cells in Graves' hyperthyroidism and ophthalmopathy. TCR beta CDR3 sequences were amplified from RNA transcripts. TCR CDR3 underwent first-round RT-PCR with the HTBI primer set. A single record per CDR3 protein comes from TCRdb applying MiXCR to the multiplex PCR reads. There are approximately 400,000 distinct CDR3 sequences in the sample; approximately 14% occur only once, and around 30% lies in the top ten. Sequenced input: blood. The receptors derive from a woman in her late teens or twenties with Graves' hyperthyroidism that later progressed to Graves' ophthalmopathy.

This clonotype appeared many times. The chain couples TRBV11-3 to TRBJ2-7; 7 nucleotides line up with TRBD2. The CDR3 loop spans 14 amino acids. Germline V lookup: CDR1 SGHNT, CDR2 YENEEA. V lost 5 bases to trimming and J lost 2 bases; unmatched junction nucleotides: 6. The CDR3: CASSHRDYPYEQYF. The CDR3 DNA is TGTGCCAGCAGCCACCGGGACTATCCCTACGAGCAGTACTTC.

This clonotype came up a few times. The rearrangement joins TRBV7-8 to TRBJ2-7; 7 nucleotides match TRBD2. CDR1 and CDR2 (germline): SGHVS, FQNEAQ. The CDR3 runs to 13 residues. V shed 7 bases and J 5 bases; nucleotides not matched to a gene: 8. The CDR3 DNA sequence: TGTGCCAGCACCATGCGGGGGACCCACGAGCAGTACTTC. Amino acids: CASTMRGTHEQYF. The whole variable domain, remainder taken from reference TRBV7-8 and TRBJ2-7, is GAGVSQSPRYKVAKRGQDVALRCDPISGHVSLFWYQQALGQGPEFLTYFQNEAQLDKSGLPSDRFFAERPEGSVSTLKIQRTQQEDSAVYLCASTMRGTHEQYFGPGTRLTVT.

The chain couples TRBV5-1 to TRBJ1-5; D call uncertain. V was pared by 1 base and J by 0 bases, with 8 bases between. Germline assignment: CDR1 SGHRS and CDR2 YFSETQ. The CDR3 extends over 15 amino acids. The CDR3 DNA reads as TGCGCCAGCAGCTTGATGGGTTATAGCAATCAGCCCCAGCATTTT. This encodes CASSLMGYSNQPQHF.

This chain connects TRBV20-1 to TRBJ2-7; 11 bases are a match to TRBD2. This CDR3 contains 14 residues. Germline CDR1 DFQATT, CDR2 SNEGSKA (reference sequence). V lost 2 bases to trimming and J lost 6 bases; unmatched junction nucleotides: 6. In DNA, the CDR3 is TGCAGTGCTAGATTGGCTAGCGGGAGGTTCGAGCAGTACTTC. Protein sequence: CSARLASGRFEQYF.

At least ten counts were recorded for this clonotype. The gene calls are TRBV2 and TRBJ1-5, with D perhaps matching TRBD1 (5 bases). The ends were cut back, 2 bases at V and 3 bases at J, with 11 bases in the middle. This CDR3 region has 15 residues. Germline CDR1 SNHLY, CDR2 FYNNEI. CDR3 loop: CASSELAGPNQPQHF. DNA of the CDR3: TGTGCCAGCAGTGAACTGGCAGGGCCCAATCAGCCCCAGCATTTT.